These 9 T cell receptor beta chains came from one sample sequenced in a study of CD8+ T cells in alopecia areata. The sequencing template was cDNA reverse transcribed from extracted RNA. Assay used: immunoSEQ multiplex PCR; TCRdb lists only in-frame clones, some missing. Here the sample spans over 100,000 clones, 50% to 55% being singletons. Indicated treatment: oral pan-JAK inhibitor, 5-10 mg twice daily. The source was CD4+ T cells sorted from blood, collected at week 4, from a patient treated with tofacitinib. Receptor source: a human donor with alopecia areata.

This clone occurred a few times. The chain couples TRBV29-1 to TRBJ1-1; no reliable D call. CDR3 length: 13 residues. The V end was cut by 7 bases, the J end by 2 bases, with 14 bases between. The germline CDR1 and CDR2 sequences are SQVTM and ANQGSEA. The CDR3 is CSAVREANTEAFF. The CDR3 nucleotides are TGCAGCGCTGTACGGGAGGCCAACACTGAAGCTTTCTTT. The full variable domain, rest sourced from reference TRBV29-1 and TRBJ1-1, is SAVISQKPSRDICQRGTSLTIQCQVDSQVTMMFWYRQQPGQSLTLIATANQGSEATYESGFVIDKFPISRPNLTFSTLTVSNMSPEDSSIYLCSAVREANTEAFFGQGTRLTVV.

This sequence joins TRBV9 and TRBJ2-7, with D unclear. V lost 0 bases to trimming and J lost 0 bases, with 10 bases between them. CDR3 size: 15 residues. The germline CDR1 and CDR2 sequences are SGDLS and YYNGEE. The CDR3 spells CASSVDYSASYEQYF. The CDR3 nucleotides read TGTGCCAGCAGCGTAGACTATTCGGCCTCCTACGAGCAGTACTTC.

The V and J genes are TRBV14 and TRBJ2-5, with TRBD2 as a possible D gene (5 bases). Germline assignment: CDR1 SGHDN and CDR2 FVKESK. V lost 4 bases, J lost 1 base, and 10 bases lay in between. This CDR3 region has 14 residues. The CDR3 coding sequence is TGTGCCAGCAGCCCGGTAGGAGGCCAAGAGACCCAGTACTTC. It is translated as CASSPVGGQETQYF.

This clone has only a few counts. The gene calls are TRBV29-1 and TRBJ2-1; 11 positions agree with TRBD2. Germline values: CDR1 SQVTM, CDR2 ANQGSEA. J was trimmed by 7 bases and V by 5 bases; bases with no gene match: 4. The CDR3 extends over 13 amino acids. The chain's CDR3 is CSVCLAGGNEQFF. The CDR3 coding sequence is TGCAGCGTTTGTCTAGCGGGAGGTAATGAGCAGTTCTTC.

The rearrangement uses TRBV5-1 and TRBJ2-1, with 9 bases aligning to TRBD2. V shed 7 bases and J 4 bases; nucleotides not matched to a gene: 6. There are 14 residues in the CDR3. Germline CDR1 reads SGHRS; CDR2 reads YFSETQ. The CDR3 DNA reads TGCGCCAGCGGACCCCTAGCGGGGTACAATGAGCAGTTCTTC. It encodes CASGPLAGYNEQFF.

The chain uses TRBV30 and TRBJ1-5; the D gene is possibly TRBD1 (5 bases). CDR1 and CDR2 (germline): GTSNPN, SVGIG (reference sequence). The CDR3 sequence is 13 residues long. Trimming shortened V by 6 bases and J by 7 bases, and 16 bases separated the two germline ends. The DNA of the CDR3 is TGTGCCTGCGGATTGGCAGGGAAGCAGCCCCAGCATTTT. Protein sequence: CACGLAGKQPQHF.

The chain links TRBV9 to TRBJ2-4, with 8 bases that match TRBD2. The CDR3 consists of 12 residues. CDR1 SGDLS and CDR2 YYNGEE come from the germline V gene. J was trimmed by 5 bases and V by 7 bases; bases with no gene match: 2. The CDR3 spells CASSGRENIQYF. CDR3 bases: TGTGCCAGCTCCGGGAGGGAAAACATTCAGTACTTC.

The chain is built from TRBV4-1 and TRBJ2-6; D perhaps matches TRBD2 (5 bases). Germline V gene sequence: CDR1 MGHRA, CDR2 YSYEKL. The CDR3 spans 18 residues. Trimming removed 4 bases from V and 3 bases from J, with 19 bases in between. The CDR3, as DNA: TGCGCCAGCAGCCGGGGAGCCAGCCGGGGTGGTGGGGCCAACGTCCTGACTTTC. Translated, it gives CASSRGASRGGGANVLTF.

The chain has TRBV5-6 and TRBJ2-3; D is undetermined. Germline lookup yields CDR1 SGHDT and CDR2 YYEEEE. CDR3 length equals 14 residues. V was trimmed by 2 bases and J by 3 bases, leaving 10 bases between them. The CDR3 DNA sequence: TGTGCCAGCAGCTTTTCAGGTTCTACAGATACGCAGTATTTT. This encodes CASSFSGSTDTQYF.